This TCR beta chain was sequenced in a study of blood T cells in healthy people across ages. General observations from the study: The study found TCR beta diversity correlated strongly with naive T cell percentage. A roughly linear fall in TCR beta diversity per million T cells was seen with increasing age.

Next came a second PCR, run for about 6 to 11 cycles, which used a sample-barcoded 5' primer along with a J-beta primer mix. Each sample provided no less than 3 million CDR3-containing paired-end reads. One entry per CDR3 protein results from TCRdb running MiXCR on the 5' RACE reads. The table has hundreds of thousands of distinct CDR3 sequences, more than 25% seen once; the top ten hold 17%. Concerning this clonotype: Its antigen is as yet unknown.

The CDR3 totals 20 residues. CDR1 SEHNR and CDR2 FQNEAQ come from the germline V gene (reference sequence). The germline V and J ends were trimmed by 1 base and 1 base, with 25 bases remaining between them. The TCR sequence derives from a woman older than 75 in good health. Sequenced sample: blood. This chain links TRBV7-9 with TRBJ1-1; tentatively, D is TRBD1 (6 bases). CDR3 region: CASSLGGYRDRVIPNTEAFF. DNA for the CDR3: TGTGCCAGCAGCTTAGGAGGATACAGGGATAGGGTAATTCCGAACACTGAAGCTTTCTTT.